This entry lists 9 T cell receptor beta chains sequenced from one sample in a study of blood T cell repertoires in COVID-19. The assay was immunoSEQ multiplex PCR, and TCRdb's table has in-frame clones only and misses some. This table has 180,000 or so clones, approximately 86% appearing once. The sample comprised peripheral blood. All receptors derive from a man aged 55 to 69 who had recovered from COVID-19.

The chain uses TRBV15 and TRBJ2-7; TRBD1 aligns across 7 bases. Germline lookup yields CDR1 LNHNV and CDR2 YYDKDF (reference sequence). The CDR3 loop spans 14 amino acids. V was pared by 0 bases and J by 3 bases, with 2 bases of the junction left unmatched. The CDR3 nucleotides are TGTGCCACCAGCAGAGAGACAGGGAGCTACGAGCAGTACTTC. Translation: CATSRETGSYEQYF.

The chain employs TRBV7-2 and TRBJ2-5; TRBD2 agrees at 10 bases. This CDR3 has 16 amino acids. The trim removed 3 bases at V and 4 bases at J, leaving 8 bases unmatched. CDR1 is SGHTA, CDR2 FQGNSA, per germline. The CDR3 DNA follows: TGTGCCAGCAGCTTGGGAGCGGGGGGGTTTCCAGAGACCCAGTACTTC. The encoded protein is CASSLGAGGFPETQYF.

The CDR3 nucleotides are TGTGCCAGCAGTGCCACAGGGGGCGGCCAGCCCCAGCATTTT. It codes for CASSATGGGQPQHF. The J gene is TRBJ1-5, the V gene TRBV25-1, with 9 positions matching TRBD1. V was clipped by 4 bases and J by 7 bases; unmatched bases: 5. Germline lookup yields CDR1 MGHDK and CDR2 SYGVNS. The CDR3 length is 14 residues.

Here the CDR3 reads CSVEDGKGVDTQYF. The CDR3 nucleotides read TGCAGCGTTGAAGATGGGAAGGGGGTAGATACGCAGTATTTT. The chain uses TRBV29-1 and TRBJ2-3; possibly TRBD1 for D (6 bases). In germline, CDR1 is SQVTM, CDR2 ANQGSEA. V lost 0 bases, J lost 5 bases, and 12 bases lay in between. The CDR3 contains 14 residues.

This chain uses TRBV18 with TRBJ2-1; 7 nucleotides align to TRBD2. CDR3 size: 16 residues. Trimming at V came to 3 bases and at J to 2 bases, leaving 7 bases not matched to a gene. Germline loops: CDR1 KGHSH, CDR2 LQKENI. This CDR3 reads CASSPQRGVAYNEQFF. The CDR3 DNA follows: TGTGCCAGCTCACCTCAACGGGGGGTAGCCTACAATGAGCAGTTCTTC.

A remark on this clone: Different DNA sequences within this sample yield the same CDR3. V gene TRBV18 combines with J gene TRBJ2-7; unclear D gene. The CDR3 contains 13 residues. Trimming stripped 0 bases from V and 2 bases from J, with 5 bases between. CDR1 and CDR2 from the germline V gene are KGHSH and LQKENI. Here the CDR3 reads CASSPPTTYEQYF. CDR3 sequence (DNA): TGTGCCAGCTCACCACCAACAACCTACGAGCAGTACTTC. The whole variable domain, filled in from reference TRBV18 and TRBJ2-7, reads NAGVMQNPRHLVRRRGQEARLRCSPMKGHSHVYWYRQLPEEGLKFMVYLQKENIIDESGMPKERFSAEFPKEGPSILRIQQVVRGDSAAYFCASSPPTTYEQYFGPGTRLTVT.

This clone appeared a few times. The CDR3 coding sequence is TGCGCCAGCAGTGCGCTAGCGGGGCTAGAGACCCAGTACTTC. Translation: CASSALAGLETQYF. The chain recombines TRBV10-2 with TRBJ2-5; 9 bases match TRBD2. Germline V gene data show CDR1 as WSHSY and CDR2 as SAAADI. J was trimmed by 4 bases and V by 4 bases; bases with no gene match: 4. CDR3 length: 14 residues.

The rearrangement links TRBV19 to TRBJ1-1; the D is unclear. This CDR3 contains 16 residues. CDR1 and CDR2 from the germline V gene are LNHDA and SQIVND (reference sequence). With 6 bases removed from V and 4 bases from J, the gap between germline ends came to 21 bases. The CDR3 sequence is CASRGSAATSGTEAFF. CDR3 in DNA: TGTGCCAGTAGAGGCTCAGCGGCGACTTCGGGCACTGAAGCTTTCTTT.

The chain uses TRBV5-1 and TRBJ1-1; 7 nucleotides align to TRBD1. In germline, CDR1 is SGHRS, CDR2 YFSETQ. This CDR3 region has 14 residues. Trimming removed 0 bases from V and 5 bases from J; junction bases left unmatched: 4. This CDR3 reads CASSLEGAGTEAFF. The CDR3 DNA reads TGCGCCAGCAGCTTGGAGGGGGCAGGAACTGAAGCTTTCTTT.